A single sample is the source of the 20 T cell receptor beta chains below, sequenced in a study of blood T cell repertoires in COVID-19. The data were produced by immunoSEQ multiplex PCR, yet TCRdb's version contains in-frame clones alone and is incomplete. The sample records tens of thousands of clones, less than 90% being singletons. Sequencing input: peripheral blood. All receptors derive from a man in his fifties or sixties with acute or convalescent COVID-19.

In its sample, this clone was seen once. This chain connects TRBV28 to TRBJ2-4; no definite D call. Trimming pared 5 bases from V and 0 bases from J, leaving 11 bases between. CDR1 and CDR2 (germline): MDHEN, SYDVKM. The CDR3 consists of 15 residues. The CDR3 loop is CASSPGAVAKNIQYF. CDR3 sequence (DNA): TGTGCCAGCAGTCCCGGAGCAGTAGCCAAAAACATTCAGTACTTC.

The gene calls are TRBV7-2 and TRBJ2-7, with 15 bases that match TRBD2. The CDR3 totals 17 residues. Germline V CDR1 and CDR2: SGHTA, FQGNSA. With 4 bases clipped from V and 4 bases from J, the junction kept 8 bases outside the gene matches. CDR3 DNA sequence: TGTGCCAGCAGCTCAATTTGGACTAGCGGGGGGGCTTACGAGCAGTACTTC. Translating gives CASSSIWTSGGAYEQYF.

This chain joins TRBV28 and TRBJ2-5; 8 bases match TRBD1. This CDR3 is 16 amino acids long. Germline V gene data show CDR1 as MDHEN and CDR2 as SYDVKM. The trim removed 7 bases at V and 2 bases at J, leaving 12 bases unmatched. CDR3 sequence reads: CASMPLDRDRQETQYF. The DNA of the CDR3 is TGTGCCAGCATGCCTCTGGACAGGGATAGACAAGAGACCCAGTACTTC.

The V gene is TRBV20-1, the J gene TRBJ2-7; a possible D gene is TRBD1 (5 bases). Trimming removed 3 bases at V and 1 base at J, with 10 bases between. This CDR3 has 13 residues. CDR1 DFQATT and CDR2 SNEGSKA come from the germline V gene (reference sequence). The CDR3 DNA sequence: TGCAGTGCTAGTCAGGGCATATCCTACGAGCAGTACTTC. Translated: CSASQGISYEQYF.

The V gene is TRBV4-3, the J gene TRBJ2-7; the match to TRBD2 covers 7 bases. With V trimmed by 3 bases and J by 6 bases, 11 bases remained unmatched. Germline V lookup: CDR1 LGHNA, CDR2 YSLEER. This CDR3 has 15 amino acids. The CDR3 loop is CASSHGERDSAEQYF. The CDR3 region has the DNA TGCGCCAGCAGCCACGGAGAGCGGGACTCCGCCGAGCAGTACTTC.

The J gene is TRBJ1-3, the V gene TRBV5-6; the match to TRBD1 covers 8 bases. Germline values: CDR1 SGHDT, CDR2 YYEEEE. The trim removed 3 bases at V and 2 bases at J, leaving 4 bases unmatched. The length of the CDR3 is 15 residues. DNA for the CDR3: TGTGCCAGCAGCTGGGCGGGACAGGCTGGAAACACCATATATTTT. Protein: CASSWAGQAGNTIYF.

This clone was recorded once. The chain joins TRBV7-3 to TRBJ1-6; 7 positions agree with TRBD1. V lost 5 bases and J lost 10; bases outside the gene matches: 5. The CDR3 sequence is 13 residues long. From germline, CDR1 is SGHTA and CDR2 FQGTGA. CDR3: CASSIDRVSPLHF. The CDR3 DNA reads TGTGCCAGCAGCATCGACAGGGTCTCACCCCTCCACTTT.

The chain employs TRBV7-9 and TRBJ1-4; 8 bases align to TRBD1. The CDR3 length is 14 residues. Trimming removed 5 bases from V and 2 bases from J; junction bases left unmatched: 1. Germline CDR1 reads SEHNR; CDR2 reads FQNEAQ (reference sequence). CDR3 nucleotide sequence: TGTGCCAGCAGCCCAGGGGGCACTAATGAAAAACTGTTTTTT. It is translated as CASSPGGTNEKLFF.

V usage is TRBV2 and J usage is TRBJ2-3, with D tentatively TRBD2 (6 bases). This CDR3 spans 19 amino acids. V shed 1 base and J shed 3 bases, with 23 bases lying between them. Germline V gene lookup returns CDR1 SNHLY and CDR2 FYNNEI. Here the CDR3 DNA reads TGTGCCAGCAGTGAAGTTTTTCTCGGTTTGGGGCGGGATACAGATACGCAGTATTTT. Translated, it gives CASSEVFLGLGRDTDTQYF.

This clone was seen a few times. V gene TRBV18 combines with J gene TRBJ1-5, with a possible D match to TRBD1 (6 bases). Germline CDR1 reads KGHSH; CDR2 reads LQKENI. Between the trimmed V and J ends, which lost 4 bases and 0 bases, there was a span of 19 bases. This CDR3 has 18 residues. The CDR3 DNA sequence: TGTGCCAGCTCACTGTCGCCGGGACAAGGAATTAGCAATCAGCCCCAGCATTTT. Translation: CASSLSPGQGISNQPQHF.

This sequence joins TRBV4-2 and TRBJ2-4; D is perhaps TRBD2 (6 bases). Trimming pared 1 base from V and 8 bases from J, leaving 15 bases between. The germline V gene has CDR1 LGHNA and CDR2 YNFKEQ. The CDR3 sequence is 15 residues long. CDR3 sequence (DNA): TGTGCCAGCAGCCAAGGGGGGAGGTCTCAACACATTCAGTACTTC. Protein sequence: CASSQGGRSQHIQYF.

The chain links TRBV7-9 to TRBJ2-3, with TRBD2 identical over 9 bases. The V gene's germline CDR1 is SEHNR and CDR2 FQNEAQ (reference sequence). This CDR3 is built from 15 residues. V lost 4 bases to trimming and J lost 0 bases; unmatched junction nucleotides: 2. This CDR3 reads CASSYLAGSTDTQYF. In nucleotides, the CDR3 is TGTGCCAGCAGCTATCTAGCGGGGAGCACAGATACGCAGTATTTT.

J is TRBJ1-1 and V is TRBV28; possibly TRBD1 for D (5 bases). From germline, CDR1 is MDHEN and CDR2 SYDVKM. V dropped 5 bases and J dropped 3 bases, with 16 bases sitting between them. The CDR3 length is 15 residues. CDR3 amino acids: CASSPGLYRDTEAFF. In DNA form, the CDR3 reads TGTGCCAGCAGTCCAGGGTTGTATCGGGACACTGAAGCTTTCTTT.

This chain links TRBV19 with TRBJ2-7; 8 bases line up with TRBD1. The CDR3 extends over 13 amino acids. The junction had 8 bases not matched to a gene; V was cut back by 4 bases and J by 9 bases. Germline CDR1 and CDR2: LNHDA and SQIVND (reference sequence). The CDR3 DNA follows: TGTGCCAGTAGTACCGAGGACAGGGTACGGCAGTACTTC. Encoded protein: CASSTEDRVRQYF. The full variable domain, its missing parts supplied by reference TRBV19 and TRBJ2-7, is DGGITQSPKYLFRKEGQNVTLSCEQNLNHDAMYWYRQDPGQGLRLIYYSQIVNDFQKGDIAEGYSVSREKKESFPLTVTSAQKNPTAFYLCASSTEDRVRQYFGPGTRLTVT.

This sequence joins TRBV4-3 and TRBJ2-2, with 9 bases matching TRBD1. The CDR3 loop spans 16 amino acids. Unmatched junction bases numbered 9, after V lost 3 bases and J lost 7 bases. Germline CDR1 reads LGHNA; CDR2 reads YSLEER. CDR3 DNA: TGCGCCAGCAGCCAGCTGACAGGGGGAGGGATCGGGGAGCTGTTTTTT. This sequence encodes CASSQLTGGGIGELFF.

The chain carries TRBV7-9 and TRBJ2-1, with TRBD2 matching over 7 bases. The CDR3 extends over 14 amino acids. V shed 1 base and J 7 bases; nucleotides not matched to a gene: 4. The germline gives CDR1 SEHNR, CDR2 FQNEAQ (reference sequence). CDR3: CASSLGLAENEQFF. The CDR3 bases are TGTGCCAGCAGCTTAGGGCTAGCGGAAAATGAGCAGTTCTTC.

This chain uses TRBV19 with TRBJ1-2, with D possibly TRBD1 on 5 matching bases. Trimming stripped 2 bases from V and 2 bases from J, with 9 bases between. The CDR3 is made up of 14 amino acids. Germline CDR1 and CDR2: LNHDA and SQIVND (reference sequence). The CDR3 DNA follows: TGTGCCAGTAGTATACCCAAGGGGAACTATGGCTACACCTTC. This sequence encodes CASSIPKGNYGYTF.

This clone showed up just a few times. The J gene is TRBJ1-2, the V gene TRBV5-4, with a possible D match to TRBD1 (6 bases). Trimming cost V 1 base and J 5 bases, with 12 bases left between them. Germline V CDR1 and CDR2: SGHNT, YYREEE (reference sequence). The CDR3 is made up of 14 amino acids. CDR3: CASSLRKQGYGYTF. The CDR3 nucleotides are TGTGCCAGCAGCTTGCGTAAACAGGGTTATGGCTACACCTTC.

The V call is TRBV7-2, the J call TRBJ1-3; D is perhaps TRBD1 (5 bases). Germline V gives CDR1 SGHTA, CDR2 FQGNSA. There are 14 residues in the CDR3. V lost 2 bases to trimming and J lost 2 bases, with 7 bases between them. The CDR3 region has the DNA TGTGCCAGCAGCTTATGGGGGGCTGGAAACACCATATATTTT. This translates into CASSLWGAGNTIYF.

This chain joins TRBV6-6 and TRBJ2-6; D perhaps matches TRBD1 (6 bases). The CDR3 runs to 14 residues. V gave up 6 bases and J gave up 4 bases, with 10 bases separating them. Germline assignment: CDR1 MNHNY and CDR2 SVGAGI (reference sequence). CDR3: CASRRTAGANVLTF. The CDR3 nucleotides read TGTGCCAGCAGGCGGACAGCCGGGGCCAACGTCCTGACTTTC.